This T cell receptor beta chain is from a study of response to subunit inactivated influenza vaccine. General observations from the study: It was suggested by the authors that few new T cells are recruited by each seasonal influenza vaccination.

MiXCR, run by TCRdb on the RT-PCR reads, gives a single entry per CDR3 protein. The sample records about 180,000 distinct CDR3 sequences, nearly 9.5% being singletons. This CDR3 is built from 16 residues. CDR1 and CDR2 from the germline V gene are LGHNA and YSLEER. V was cut by 0 bases and J by 1 base, with 11 bases left in between. This clonotype occurred many times. Its specificity is unknown. The TCR originated in a man aged 50 or older who received an inactivated influenza vaccine. Source: non-naive T cells sorted from PBMCs, taken on the day of vaccination. The rearrangement uses TRBV4-3 and TRBJ2-3, with D uncertain. This chain's CDR3 is CASSQDLSPGTDTQYF. DNA for the CDR3: TGCGCCAGCAGCCAAGATCTAAGCCCGGGCACAGATACGCAGTATTTT.